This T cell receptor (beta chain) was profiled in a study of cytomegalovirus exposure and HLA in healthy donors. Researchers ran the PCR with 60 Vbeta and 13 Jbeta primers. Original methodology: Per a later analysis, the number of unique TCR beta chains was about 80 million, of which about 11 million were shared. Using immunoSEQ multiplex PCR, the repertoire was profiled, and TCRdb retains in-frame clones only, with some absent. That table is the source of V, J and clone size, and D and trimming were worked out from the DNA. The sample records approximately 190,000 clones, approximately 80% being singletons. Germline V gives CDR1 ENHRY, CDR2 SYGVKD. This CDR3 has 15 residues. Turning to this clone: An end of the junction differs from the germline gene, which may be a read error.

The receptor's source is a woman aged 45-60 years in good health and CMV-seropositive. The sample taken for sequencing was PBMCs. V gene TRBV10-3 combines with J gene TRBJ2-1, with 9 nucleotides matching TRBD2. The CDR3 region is CAISENGRGGNERFF. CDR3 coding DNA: TGTGCCATCAGTGAGAACGGGCGGGGGGGCAATGAGCGGTTCTTC.